The T cell receptor (gamma chain) described here comes from a study of γδ T cells in repeated Plasmodium falciparum infection. Study details: Donors were malaria-exposed Malian children or age- and gender-matched Australian children. Timepoints: baseline, immediately before selected infections, and 21 days after every infection.

Gammadelta T cells were flow-sorted from PBMC into Vgamma9/Vdelta2+ and Vdelta2-negative populations for bulk analysis. This clone was picked up a small number of times. The protein given by TCRdb reflects a much larger clone and differs at residue 6 from this DNA's translation, likely from a read error; the protein shown is the DNA's translation. TCRdb re-called the multiplex PCR reads via CATT. The sample lists 25,000 to 35,000 gamma-chain clones; over 1.3% were seen once. V trimming: 4 bases; J trimming: 3 bases; junction bases outside the gene matches: 15. The germline V gene has CDR1 GITISATS and CDR2 ISYDGTV (reference sequence). The CDR3 extends over 20 amino acids.

The V gene is TRGV9, the J gene TRGJP. No J segment appears in TCRdb, so it was assigned here by matching the sequence to germline. The origin of this receptor is a pool of human donors (malaria-infected and uninfected, not separated). Sequenced material: gamma-delta T cells from blood. DNA for the CDR3: TGTGCCTTGTGGGATAAACACCCCTACTCGCAAGAGTTGGGCAAAAAAATCAAGGTATTT. Amino acid sequence: CALWDKHPYSQELGKKIKVF.